The clone carrying this TCR beta chain appeared many times. Its antigen is unidentified. The sample originates from a study of T cells in Graves' hyperthyroidism and ophthalmopathy. Study-level results: In the blood, most expanded thyroid clonotypes above 0.001 appeared as well. In validation, the model predicted ophthalmopathy. These predictions came a median roughly 6 months before onset.

The authors took PBMCs from over 8.5 ml fresh peripheral blood. Trimming pared 4 bases from V and 8 bases from J, leaving 12 bases between. Germline values: CDR1 SGDLS, CDR2 YYNGEE. The CDR3 contains 12 residues. RNA transcripts served as the template for amplifying TCR beta CDR3 regions. First-round RT-PCR of the TCR CDR3 relied on the HTBI primer set. TCRdb ran MiXCR on the multiplex PCR reads and lists one entry per CDR3 protein. The table has 300,000 to 450,000 distinct CDR3 sequences, roughly 20% seen once. The sequence came from a man aged 18 to 29 with Graves' ophthalmopathy. Material: blood. The chain joins TRBV9 to TRBJ1-2, with a weak D call TRBD1 (5 bases). The chain's CDR3 is CASSPDRGGYTF. The DNA for the CDR3 is TGTGCCAGCAGCCCCGACAGAGGCGGCTACACCTTC.